The subject of this entry is one T cell receptor beta chain. This CDR3 is built from 18 residues. V lost 2 bases to trimming and J lost 4 bases; unmatched junction nucleotides: 14. Germline V gives CDR1 MNHEY, CDR2 SVGAGI. This record comes from a study of T cells in Graves' hyperthyroidism and ophthalmopathy. Amplified regions were TCR beta CDR3 sequences from RNA transcripts. In the first-round RT-PCR of the TCR CDR3, the HTBI primer set was used. TCRdb passed the multiplex PCR reads through MiXCR, listing each CDR3 protein once. This table holds approximately 500,000 distinct CDR3 sequences, approximately 44% found once. Recently diagnosed hyperthyroidism of less than 2 months' duration affected patients aged 18 to 65. Those patients with uncontrolled infection, other autoimmune disease, pregnancy or lactation were excluded. Clinical symptoms, serum thyroxine, TRAb, thyroid ultrasound and orbital computed tomography informed diagnoses.

This clonotype was sampled from a woman younger than 35 with Graves' hyperthyroidism. What was sequenced was peripheral blood or thyroid tissue (not recorded which). The chain carries TRBV6-5 and TRBJ1-2; TRBD1 agrees at 9 bases. The DNA for the CDR3 is TGTGCCAGCAGTTACCTTGGACAGGGGACAGCATTCGGCTATGGCTACACCTTC. Amino acid sequence: CASSYLGQGTAFGYGYTF.